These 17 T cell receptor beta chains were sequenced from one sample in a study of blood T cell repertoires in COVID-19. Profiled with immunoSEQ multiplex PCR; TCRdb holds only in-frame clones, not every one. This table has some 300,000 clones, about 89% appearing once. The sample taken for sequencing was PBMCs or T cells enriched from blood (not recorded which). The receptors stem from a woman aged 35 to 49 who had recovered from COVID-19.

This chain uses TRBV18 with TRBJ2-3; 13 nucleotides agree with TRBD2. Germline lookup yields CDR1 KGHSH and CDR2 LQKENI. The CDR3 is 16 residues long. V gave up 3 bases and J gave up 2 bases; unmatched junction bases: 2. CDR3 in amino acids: CASSPGLAGITDTQYF. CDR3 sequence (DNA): TGTGCCAGCTCACCGGGACTAGCGGGAATCACAGATACGCAGTATTTT.

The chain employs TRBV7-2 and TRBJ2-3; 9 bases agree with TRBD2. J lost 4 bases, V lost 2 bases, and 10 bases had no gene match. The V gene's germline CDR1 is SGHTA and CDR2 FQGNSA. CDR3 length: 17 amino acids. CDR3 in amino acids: CASSLQMAGGPSDTQYF. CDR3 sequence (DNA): TGTGCCAGCAGCTTACAGATGGCGGGAGGGCCCTCAGATACGCAGTATTTT.

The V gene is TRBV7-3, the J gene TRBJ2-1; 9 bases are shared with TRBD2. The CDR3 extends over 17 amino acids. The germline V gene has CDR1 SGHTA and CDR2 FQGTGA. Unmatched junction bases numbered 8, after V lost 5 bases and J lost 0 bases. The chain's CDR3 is CASSPGSSGTSYNEQFF. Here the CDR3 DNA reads TGTGCCAGCAGCCCCGGGTCTAGCGGGACCTCCTACAATGAGCAGTTCTTC.

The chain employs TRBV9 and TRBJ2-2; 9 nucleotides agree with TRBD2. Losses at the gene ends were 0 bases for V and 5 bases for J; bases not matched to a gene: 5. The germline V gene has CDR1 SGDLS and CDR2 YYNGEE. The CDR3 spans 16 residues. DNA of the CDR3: TGTGCCAGCAGCGTAGTGGCTAGCGGGATGACCGGGGAGCTGTTTTTT. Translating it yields CASSVVASGMTGELFF.

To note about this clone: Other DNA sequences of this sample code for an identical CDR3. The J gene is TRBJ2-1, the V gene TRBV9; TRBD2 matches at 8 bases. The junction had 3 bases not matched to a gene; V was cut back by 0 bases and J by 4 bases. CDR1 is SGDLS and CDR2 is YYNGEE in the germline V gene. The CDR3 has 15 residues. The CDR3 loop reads CASSVVSGGYNEQFF. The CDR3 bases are TGTGCCAGCAGCGTAGTGTCGGGAGGGTACAATGAGCAGTTCTTC. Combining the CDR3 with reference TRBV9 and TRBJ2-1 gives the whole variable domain DSGVTQTPKHLITATGQRVTLRCSPRSGDLSVYWYQQSLDQGLQFLIQYYNGEERAKGNILERFSAQQFPDLHSELNLSSLELGDSALYFCASSVVSGGYNEQFFGPGTRLTVL.

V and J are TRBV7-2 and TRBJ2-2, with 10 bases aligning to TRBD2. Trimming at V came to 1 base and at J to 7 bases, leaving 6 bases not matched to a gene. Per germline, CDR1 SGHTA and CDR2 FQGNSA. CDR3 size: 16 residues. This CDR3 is CASSLGIAGGDGELFF. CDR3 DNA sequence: TGTGCCAGCAGCTTAGGGATAGCGGGAGGTGACGGGGAGCTGTTTTTT.

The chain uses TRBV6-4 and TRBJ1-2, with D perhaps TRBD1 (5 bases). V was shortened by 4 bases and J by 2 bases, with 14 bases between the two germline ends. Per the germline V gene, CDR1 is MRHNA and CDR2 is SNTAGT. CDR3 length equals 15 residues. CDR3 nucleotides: TGTGCCAGCAGTGTGGGACTGCTGGACAACTATGGCTACACCTTC. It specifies CASSVGLLDNYGYTF.

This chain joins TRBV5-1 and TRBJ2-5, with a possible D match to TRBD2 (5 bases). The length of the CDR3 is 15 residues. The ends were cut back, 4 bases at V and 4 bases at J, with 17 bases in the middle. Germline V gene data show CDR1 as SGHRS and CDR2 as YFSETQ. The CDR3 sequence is CASSAGGGNPETQYF. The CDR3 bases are TGCGCCAGCAGCGCTGGAGGTGGGAACCCAGAGACCCAGTACTTC.

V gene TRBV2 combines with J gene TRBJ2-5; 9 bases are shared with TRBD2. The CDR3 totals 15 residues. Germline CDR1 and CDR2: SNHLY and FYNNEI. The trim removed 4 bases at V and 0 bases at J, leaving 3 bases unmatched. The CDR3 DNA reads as TGTGCCAGCAGTGCTCTAGCGGGGTACCAAGAGACCCAGTACTTC. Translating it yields CASSALAGYQETQYF.

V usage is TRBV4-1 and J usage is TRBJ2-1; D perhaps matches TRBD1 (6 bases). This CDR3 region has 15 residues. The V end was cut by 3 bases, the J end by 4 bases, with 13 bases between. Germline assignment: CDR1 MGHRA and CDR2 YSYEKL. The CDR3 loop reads CASSQGATDYNEQFF. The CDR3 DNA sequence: TGCGCCAGCAGCCAGGGGGCTACGGATTACAATGAGCAGTTCTTC.

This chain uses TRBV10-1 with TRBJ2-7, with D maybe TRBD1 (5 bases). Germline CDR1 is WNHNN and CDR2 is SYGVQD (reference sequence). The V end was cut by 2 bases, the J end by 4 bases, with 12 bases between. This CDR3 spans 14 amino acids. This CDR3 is CASSEPKTVYEQYF. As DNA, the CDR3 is TGCGCCAGCAGTGAGCCGAAGACAGTATACGAGCAGTACTTC.

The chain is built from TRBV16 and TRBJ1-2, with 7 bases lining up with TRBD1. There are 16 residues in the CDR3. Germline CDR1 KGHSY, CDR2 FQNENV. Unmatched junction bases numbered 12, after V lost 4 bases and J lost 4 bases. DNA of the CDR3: TGTGCCAGCAGCCGATTAGGGACAGCGAGGGCCTATGGCTACACCTTC. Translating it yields CASSRLGTARAYGYTF.

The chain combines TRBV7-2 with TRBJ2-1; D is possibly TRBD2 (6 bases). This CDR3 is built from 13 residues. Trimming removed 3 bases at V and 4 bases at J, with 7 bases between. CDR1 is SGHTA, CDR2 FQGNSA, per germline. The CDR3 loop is CASSFSGYNEQFF. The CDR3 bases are TGTGCCAGCAGCTTTAGCGGATACAATGAGCAGTTCTTC.

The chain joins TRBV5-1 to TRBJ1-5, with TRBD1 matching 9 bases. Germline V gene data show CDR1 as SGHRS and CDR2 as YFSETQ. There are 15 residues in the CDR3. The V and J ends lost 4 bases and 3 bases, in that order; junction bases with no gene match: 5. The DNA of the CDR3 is TGCGCCAGCAGCCTGGGACAGGGTAACAATCAGCCCCAGCATTTT. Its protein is CASSLGQGNNQPQHF.

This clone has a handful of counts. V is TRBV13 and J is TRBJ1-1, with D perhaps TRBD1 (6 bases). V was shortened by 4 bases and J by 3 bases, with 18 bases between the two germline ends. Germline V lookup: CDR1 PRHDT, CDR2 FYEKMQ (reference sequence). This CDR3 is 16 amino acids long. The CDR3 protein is CASSSGGLRGHTEAFF. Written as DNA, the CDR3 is TGTGCCAGCAGCTCTGGGGGCCTCCGAGGGCACACTGAAGCTTTCTTT.

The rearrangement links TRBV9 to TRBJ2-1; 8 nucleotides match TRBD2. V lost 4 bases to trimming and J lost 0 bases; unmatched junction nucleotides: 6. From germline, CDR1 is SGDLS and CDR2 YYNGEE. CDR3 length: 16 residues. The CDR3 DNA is TGTGCCAGCAGCCCTCAAGCGGGGGTCTCCTACAATGAGCAGTTCTTC. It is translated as CASSPQAGVSYNEQFF.

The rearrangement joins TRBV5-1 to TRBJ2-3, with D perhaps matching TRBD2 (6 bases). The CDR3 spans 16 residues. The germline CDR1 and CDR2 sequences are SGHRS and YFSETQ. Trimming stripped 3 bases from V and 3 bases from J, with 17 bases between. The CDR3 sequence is CASSSGTSGLTDTQYF. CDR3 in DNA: TGCGCCAGCAGCTCCGGAACCTCGGGACTGACAGATACGCAGTATTTT. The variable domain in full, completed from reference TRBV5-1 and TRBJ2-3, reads KAGVTQTPRYLIKTRGQQVTLSCSPISGHRSVSWYQQTPGQGLQFLFEYFSETQRNKGNFPGRFSGRQFSNSRSEMNVSTLELGDSALYLCASSSGTSGLTDTQYFGPGTRLTVL.